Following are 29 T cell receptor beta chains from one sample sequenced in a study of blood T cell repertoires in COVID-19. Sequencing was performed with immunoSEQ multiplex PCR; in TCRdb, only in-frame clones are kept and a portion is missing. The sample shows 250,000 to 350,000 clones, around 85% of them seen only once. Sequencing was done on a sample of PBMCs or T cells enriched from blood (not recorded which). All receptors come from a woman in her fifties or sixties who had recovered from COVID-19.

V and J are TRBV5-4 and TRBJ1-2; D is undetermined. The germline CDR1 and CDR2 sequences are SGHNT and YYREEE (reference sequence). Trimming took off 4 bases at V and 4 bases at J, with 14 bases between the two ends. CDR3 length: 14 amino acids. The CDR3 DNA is TGTGCCAGCAGCACCGAGGGTAAGGGCTATGGCTACACCTTC. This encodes CASSTEGKGYGYTF.

CDR3 DNA: TGTGCCAGCAGCCAAGATTGGAGAACAGGGGGAACCGGGGAGCTGTTTTTT. It encodes CASSQDWRTGGTGELFF. The V and J genes are TRBV3-1 (or the pseudogene TRBV3-2) and TRBJ2-2, with 8 bases fitting TRBD1. Germline CDR1 is LGHDT and CDR2 is YNNKEL (reference sequence). J gave up 5 bases and V 0 bases, and 8 bases lay outside the gene matches. The CDR3 covers 17 residues.

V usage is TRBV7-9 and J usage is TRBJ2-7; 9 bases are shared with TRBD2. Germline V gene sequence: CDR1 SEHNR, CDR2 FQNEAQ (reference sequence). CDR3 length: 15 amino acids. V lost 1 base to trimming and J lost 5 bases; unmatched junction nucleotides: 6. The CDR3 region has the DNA TGTGCCAGCAGCTTAGGAGGTGCTAGCGGGGACGAGCAGTACTTC. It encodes CASSLGGASGDEQYF.

The CDR3 DNA reads TGCGCCAGCAGTGAAGTCGCCGGGACAGGGAGAGAAAAACTGTTTTTT. This translates into CASSEVAGTGREKLFF. This chain connects TRBV10-2 to TRBJ1-4; TRBD1 matches 9 bases. Trimming removed 3 bases from V and 8 bases from J; junction bases left unmatched: 10. The length of the CDR3 is 16 residues. Per germline, CDR1 WSHSY and CDR2 SAAADI.

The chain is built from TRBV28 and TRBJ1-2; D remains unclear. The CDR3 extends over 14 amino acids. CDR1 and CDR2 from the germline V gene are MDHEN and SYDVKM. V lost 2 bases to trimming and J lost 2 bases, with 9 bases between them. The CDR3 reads CASSLSGQNYGYTF. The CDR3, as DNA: TGTGCCAGCAGTTTAAGCGGCCAGAACTATGGCTACACCTTC.

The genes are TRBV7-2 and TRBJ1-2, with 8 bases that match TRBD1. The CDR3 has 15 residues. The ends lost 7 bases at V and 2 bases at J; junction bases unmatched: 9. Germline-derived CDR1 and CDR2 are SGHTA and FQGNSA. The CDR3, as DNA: TGTGCCAGCATGCCACAGGGGGTAGGGAACTATGGCTACACCTTC. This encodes CASMPQGVGNYGYTF.

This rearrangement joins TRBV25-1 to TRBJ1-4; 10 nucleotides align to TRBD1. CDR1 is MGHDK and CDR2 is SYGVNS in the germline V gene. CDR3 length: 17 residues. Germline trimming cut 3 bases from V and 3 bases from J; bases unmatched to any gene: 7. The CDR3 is CASSEVGQGFANEKLFF. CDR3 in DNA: TGTGCCAGCAGTGAGGTGGGACAGGGGTTCGCTAATGAAAAACTGTTTTTT.

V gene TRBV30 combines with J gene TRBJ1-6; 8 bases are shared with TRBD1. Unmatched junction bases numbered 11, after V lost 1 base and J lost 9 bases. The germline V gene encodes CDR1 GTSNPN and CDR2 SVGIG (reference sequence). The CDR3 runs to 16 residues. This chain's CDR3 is CAWSDRRQGHRSPLHF. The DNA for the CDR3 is TGTGCCTGGAGTGATCGGCGACAGGGGCACCGTTCACCCCTCCACTTT.

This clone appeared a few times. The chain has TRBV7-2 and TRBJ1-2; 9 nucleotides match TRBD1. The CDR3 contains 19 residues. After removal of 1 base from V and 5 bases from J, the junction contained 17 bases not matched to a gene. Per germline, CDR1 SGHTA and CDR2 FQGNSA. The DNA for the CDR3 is TGTGCCAGCAGCTTAGGGGGACAGGGATTTCCTCTTTGGCTATATGGCTACACCTTC. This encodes CASSLGGQGFPLWLYGYTF.

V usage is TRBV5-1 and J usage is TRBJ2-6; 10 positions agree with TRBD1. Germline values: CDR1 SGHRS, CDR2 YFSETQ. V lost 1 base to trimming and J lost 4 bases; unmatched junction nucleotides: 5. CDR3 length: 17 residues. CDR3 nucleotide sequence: TGCGCCAGCAGCTTGAGGGGACAGGGGCCCGGGGCCAACGTCCTGACTTTC. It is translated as CASSLRGQGPGANVLTF.

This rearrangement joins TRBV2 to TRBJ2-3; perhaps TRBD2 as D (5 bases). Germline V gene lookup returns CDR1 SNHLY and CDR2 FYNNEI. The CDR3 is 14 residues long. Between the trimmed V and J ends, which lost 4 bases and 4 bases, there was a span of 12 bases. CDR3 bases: TGTGCCAGCAGTGTATTGCGGGTTGCAGATACGCAGTATTTT. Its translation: CASSVLRVADTQYF.

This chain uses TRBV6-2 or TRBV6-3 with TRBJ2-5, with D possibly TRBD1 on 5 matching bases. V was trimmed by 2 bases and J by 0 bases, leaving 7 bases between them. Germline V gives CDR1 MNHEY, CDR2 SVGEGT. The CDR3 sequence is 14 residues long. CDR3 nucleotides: TGTGCCAGCAGTTACGAGACAGACCAAGAGACCCAGTACTTC. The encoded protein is CASSYETDQETQYF.

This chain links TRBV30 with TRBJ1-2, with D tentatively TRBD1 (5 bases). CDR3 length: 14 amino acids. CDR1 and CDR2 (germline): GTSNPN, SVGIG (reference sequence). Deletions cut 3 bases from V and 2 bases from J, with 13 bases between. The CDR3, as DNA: TGTGCCTGGAGAGCAGCGACAGCAAACTATGGCTACACCTTC. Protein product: CAWRAATANYGYTF.

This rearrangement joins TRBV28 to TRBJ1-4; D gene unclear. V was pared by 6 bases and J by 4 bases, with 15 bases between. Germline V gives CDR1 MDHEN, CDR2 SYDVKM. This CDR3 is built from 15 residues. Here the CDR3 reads CASSPGSGYNEKLFF. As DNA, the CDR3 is TGTGCCAGCAGCCCCGGATCGGGTTATAATGAAAAACTGTTTTTT.

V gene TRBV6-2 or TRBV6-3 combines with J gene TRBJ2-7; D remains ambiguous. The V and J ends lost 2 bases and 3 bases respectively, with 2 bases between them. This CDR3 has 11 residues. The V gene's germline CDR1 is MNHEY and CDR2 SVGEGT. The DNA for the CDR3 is TGTGCCAGCAGTTACCGCTACGAGCAGTACTTC. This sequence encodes CASSYRYEQYF.

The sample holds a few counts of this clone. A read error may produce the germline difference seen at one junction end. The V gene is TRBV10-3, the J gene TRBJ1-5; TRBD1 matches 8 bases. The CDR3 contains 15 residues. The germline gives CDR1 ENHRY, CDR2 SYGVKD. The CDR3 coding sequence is TGTGCCATCAGTGAGTCGGCAGGGGGCAAACAGCCCCAGCATTTT. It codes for CAISESAGGKQPQHF.

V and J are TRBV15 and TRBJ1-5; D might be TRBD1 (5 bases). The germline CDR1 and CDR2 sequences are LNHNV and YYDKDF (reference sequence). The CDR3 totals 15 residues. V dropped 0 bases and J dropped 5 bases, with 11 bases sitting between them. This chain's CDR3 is CATSRDEGVDQPQHF. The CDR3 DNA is TGTGCCACCAGCAGAGATGAAGGGGTTGATCAGCCCCAGCATTTT.

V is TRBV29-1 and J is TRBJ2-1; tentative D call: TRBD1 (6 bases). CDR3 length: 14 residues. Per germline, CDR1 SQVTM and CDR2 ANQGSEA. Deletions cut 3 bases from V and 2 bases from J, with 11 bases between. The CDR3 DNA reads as TGCAGCGTTGACCAAGGGGGTGCCTACAATGAGCAGTTCTTC. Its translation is CSVDQGGAYNEQFF.

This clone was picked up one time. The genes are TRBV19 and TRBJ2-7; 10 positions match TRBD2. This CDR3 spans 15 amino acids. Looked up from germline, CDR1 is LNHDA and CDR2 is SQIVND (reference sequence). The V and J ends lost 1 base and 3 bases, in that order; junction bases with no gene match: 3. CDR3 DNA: TGTGCCAGTAGTATAGCCCTAGCGGGAGTCTACGAGCAGTACTTC. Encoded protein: CASSIALAGVYEQYF. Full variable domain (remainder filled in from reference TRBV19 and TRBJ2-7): DGGITQSPKYLFRKEGQNVTLSCEQNLNHDAMYWYRQDPGQGLRLIYYSQIVNDFQKGDIAEGYSVSREKKESFPLTVTSAQKNPTAFYLCASSIALAGVYEQYFGPGTRLTVT.

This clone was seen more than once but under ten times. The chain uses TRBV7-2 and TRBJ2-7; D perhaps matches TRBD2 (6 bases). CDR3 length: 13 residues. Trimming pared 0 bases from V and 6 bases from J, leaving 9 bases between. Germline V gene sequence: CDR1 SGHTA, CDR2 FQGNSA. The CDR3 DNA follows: TGTGCCAGCAGCTTAGCCGCTAGCGTCGAGCAGTACTTC. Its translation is CASSLAASVEQYF.

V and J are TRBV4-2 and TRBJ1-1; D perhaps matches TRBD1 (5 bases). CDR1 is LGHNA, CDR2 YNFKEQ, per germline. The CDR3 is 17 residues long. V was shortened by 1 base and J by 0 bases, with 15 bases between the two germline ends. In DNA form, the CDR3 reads TGTGCCAGCAGCCAAGTTACCACGACAGACCTGAACACTGAAGCTTTCTTT. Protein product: CASSQVTTTDLNTEAFF.

The CDR3 region has the DNA TGTGCCAGCAGCCCTGGGACTTACGGCTATGGCTACACCTTC. Translating it yields CASSPGTYGYGYTF. V and J are TRBV3-1 (or the pseudogene TRBV3-2) and TRBJ1-2; tentative D call: TRBD1 (5 bases). Germline V lookup: CDR1 LGHDT, CDR2 YNNKEL (reference sequence). This CDR3 is 14 amino acids long. V lost 4 bases to trimming and J lost 4 bases, with 13 bases between them.

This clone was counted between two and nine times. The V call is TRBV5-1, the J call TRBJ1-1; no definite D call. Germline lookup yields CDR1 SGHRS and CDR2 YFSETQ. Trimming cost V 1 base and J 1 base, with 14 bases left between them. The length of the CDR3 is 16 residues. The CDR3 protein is CASSLRATRSNTEAFF. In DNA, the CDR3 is TGCGCCAGCAGCTTGAGGGCCACTAGATCGAACACTGAAGCTTTCTTT.

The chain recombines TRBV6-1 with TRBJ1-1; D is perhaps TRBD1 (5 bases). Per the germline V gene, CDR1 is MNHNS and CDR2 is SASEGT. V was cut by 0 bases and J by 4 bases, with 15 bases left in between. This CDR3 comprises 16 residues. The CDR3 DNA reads TGTGCCAGCAGTGAAGCGCCCCCAGGGCCGGGCACTGAAGCTTTCTTT. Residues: CASSEAPPGPGTEAFF.

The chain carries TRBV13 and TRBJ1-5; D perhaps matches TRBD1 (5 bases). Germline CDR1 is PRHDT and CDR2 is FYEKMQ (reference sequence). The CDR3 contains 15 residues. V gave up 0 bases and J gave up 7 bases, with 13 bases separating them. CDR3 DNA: TGTGCCAGCAGCTTAGGGGGGGGAGAAGACCAGCCCCAGCATTTT. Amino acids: CASSLGGGEDQPQHF.

The CDR3 sequence: CASSLNLNTGELFF. The CDR3 DNA sequence: TGCGCCAGCAGCTTAAACTTGAACACCGGGGAGCTGTTTTTT. J is TRBJ2-2 and V is TRBV5-1; unclear D gene. CDR1 is SGHRS, CDR2 YFSETQ, per germline. V was pared by 2 bases and J by 1 base, with 6 bases between. The CDR3 is 14 residues long.

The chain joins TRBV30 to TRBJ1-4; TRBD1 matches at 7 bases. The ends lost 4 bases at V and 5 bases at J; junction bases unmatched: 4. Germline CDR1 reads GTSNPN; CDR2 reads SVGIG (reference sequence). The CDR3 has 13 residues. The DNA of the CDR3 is TGTGCCTGGACCAGCAGGGGGAATGAAAAACTGTTTTTT. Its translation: CAWTSRGNEKLFF.

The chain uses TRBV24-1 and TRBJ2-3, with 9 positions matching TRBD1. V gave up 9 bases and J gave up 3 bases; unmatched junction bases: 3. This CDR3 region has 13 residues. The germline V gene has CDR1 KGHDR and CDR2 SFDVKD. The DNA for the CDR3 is TGTGCCACCGAAGGACAGGGGACAGATACGCAGTATTTT. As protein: CATEGQGTDTQYF.

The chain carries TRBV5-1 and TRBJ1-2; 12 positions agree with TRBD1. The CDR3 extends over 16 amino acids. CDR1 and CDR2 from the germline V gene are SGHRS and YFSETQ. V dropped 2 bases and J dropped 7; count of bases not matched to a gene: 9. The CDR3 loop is CASSLGPGTGGAGYTF. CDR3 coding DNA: TGCGCCAGCAGCTTAGGACCGGGGACAGGGGGCGCTGGCTACACCTTC.